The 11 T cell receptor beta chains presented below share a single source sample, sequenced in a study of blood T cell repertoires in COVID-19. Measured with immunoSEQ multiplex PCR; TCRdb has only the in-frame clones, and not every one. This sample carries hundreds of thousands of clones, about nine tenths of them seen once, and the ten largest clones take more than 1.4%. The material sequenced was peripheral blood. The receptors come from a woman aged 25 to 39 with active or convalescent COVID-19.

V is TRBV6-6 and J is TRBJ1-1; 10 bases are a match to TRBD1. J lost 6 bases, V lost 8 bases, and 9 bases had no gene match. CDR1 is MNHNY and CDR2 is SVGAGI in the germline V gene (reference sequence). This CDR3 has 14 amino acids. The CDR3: CASLNRDRGPEAFF. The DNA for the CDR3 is TGTGCCAGCCTTAATCGGGACAGGGGCCCTGAAGCTTTCTTT.

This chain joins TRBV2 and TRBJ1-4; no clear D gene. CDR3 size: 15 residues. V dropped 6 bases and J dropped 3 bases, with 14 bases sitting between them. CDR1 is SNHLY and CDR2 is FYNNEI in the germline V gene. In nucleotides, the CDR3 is TGTGCCAGCAGGAGGGAGGCGGGTGCTAATGAAAAACTGTTTTTT. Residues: CASRREAGANEKLFF.

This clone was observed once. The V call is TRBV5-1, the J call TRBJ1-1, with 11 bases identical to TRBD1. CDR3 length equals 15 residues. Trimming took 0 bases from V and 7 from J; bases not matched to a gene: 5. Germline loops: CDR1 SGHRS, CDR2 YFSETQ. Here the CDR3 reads CASSLGTGGVIEAFF. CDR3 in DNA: TGCGCCAGCAGCTTGGGGACAGGGGGCGTCATTGAAGCTTTCTTT.

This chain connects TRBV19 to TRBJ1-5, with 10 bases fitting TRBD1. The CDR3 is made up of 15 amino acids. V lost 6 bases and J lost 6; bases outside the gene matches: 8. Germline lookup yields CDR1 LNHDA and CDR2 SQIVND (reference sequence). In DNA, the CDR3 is TGTGCCAGTAGCTCAGGCGGGACAGGGGTTCAGCCCCAGCATTTT. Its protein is CASSSGGTGVQPQHF.

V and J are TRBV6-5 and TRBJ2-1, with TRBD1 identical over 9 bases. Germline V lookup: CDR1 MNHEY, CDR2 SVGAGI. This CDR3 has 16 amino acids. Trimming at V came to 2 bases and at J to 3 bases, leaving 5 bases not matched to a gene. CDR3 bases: TGTGCCAGCAGTTACCCGGGACAGGGAGTCTACAATGAGCAGTTCTTC. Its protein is CASSYPGQGVYNEQFF.

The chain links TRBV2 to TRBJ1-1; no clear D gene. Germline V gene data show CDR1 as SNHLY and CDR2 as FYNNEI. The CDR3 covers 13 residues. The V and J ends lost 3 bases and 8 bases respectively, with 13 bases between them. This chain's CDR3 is CASSESPPGEAFF. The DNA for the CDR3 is TGTGCCAGCAGTGAGTCTCCTCCGGGAGAAGCTTTCTTT.

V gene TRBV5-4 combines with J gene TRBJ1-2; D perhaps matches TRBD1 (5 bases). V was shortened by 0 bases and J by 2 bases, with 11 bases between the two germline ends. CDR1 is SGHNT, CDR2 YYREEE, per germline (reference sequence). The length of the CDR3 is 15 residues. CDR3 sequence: CASSLGRGLNYGYTF. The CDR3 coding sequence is TGTGCCAGCAGCTTGGGTAGGGGACTCAACTATGGCTACACCTTC. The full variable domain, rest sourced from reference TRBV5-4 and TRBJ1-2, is ETGVTQSPTHLIKTRGQQVTLRCSSQSGHNTVSWYQQALGQGPQFIFQYYREEENGRGNFPPRFSGLQFPNYSSELNVNALELDDSALYLCASSLGRGLNYGYTFGSGTRLTVV.

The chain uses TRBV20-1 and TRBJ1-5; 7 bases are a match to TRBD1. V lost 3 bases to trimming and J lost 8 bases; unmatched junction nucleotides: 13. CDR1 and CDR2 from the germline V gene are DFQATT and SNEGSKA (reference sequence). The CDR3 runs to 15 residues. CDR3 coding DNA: TGCAGTGCTAGTCGACAGGGCGGTTCACTAGAGCCCCAGCATTTT. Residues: CSASRQGGSLEPQHF.

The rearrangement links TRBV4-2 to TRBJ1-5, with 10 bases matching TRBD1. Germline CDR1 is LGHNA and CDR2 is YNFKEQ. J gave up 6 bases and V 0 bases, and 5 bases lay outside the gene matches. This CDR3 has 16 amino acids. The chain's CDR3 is CASSQDGGTGVQPQHF. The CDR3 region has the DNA TGTGCCAGCAGCCAAGATGGCGGGACAGGGGTTCAGCCCCAGCATTTT.

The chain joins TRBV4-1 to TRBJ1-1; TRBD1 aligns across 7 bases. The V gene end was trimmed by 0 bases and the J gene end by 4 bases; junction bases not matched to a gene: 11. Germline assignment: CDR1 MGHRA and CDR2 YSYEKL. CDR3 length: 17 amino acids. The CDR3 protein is CASSQDPVLRGRTEAFF. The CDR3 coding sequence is TGCGCCAGCAGCCAAGATCCGGTTTTGAGGGGGCGCACTGAAGCTTTCTTT.

The CDR3 DNA is TGTGCCAGCAGCGCCCTGGGACTACCACTGGGGGAGCAGTACTTC. This encodes CASSALGLPLGEQYF. The chain recombines TRBV11-2 with TRBJ2-7; 7 bases agree with TRBD2. Trimming cost V 5 bases and J 7 bases; bases outside gene matches: 14. Germline lookup yields CDR1 SGHAT and CDR2 FQNNGV. The CDR3 is 15 amino acids.